These 16 T cell receptor beta chains originate from one sample sequenced in a study of Ad26.COV2.S vaccination and SARS-CoV-2 variants. Treatment: approximately 18 received Ad26.COV2.S at low or high dose, single or two shots; roughly five received placebo; per-sample allocation not given. On day 63 after the first injection, vaccine and placebo recipients gave samples. TCRdb's table, derived via immunoSEQ multiplex PCR, lists solely in-frame clones and lacks some. The table shows about 280,000 clones, with approximately 89% occurring only once. The sample here was peripheral blood, taken in a trial of Ad26.COV2.S vaccine versus placebo. The receptors come from a person between 18 and 65 years old who received the Ad26.COV2.S COVID-19 vaccine or a placebo.

The chain is built from TRBV9 and TRBJ1-2; 7 bases are shared with TRBD1. Per germline, CDR1 SGDLS and CDR2 YYNGEE. This CDR3 contains 15 residues. V dropped 0 bases and J dropped 6; count of bases not matched to a gene: 8. DNA of the CDR3: TGTGCCAGCAGCGTAGATGGGGACAGTTGGGATGGCTACACCTTC. Translation gives CASSVDGDSWDGYTF.

This chain joins TRBV6-1 and TRBJ1-6; D may be TRBD1 (5 bases). Germline V gives CDR1 MNHNS, CDR2 SASEGT. The ends were cut back, 3 bases at V and 13 bases at J, with 16 bases in the middle. The CDR3 spans 14 residues. CDR3 sequence (DNA): TGTGCCAGCAGTGATGGGGGACTAGTGCCTCCCCTCCACTTT. Encoded protein: CASSDGGLVPPLHF.

This clone was detected once. The genes are TRBV5-1 and TRBJ2-7; 9 nucleotides agree with TRBD2. Germline V gene sequence: CDR1 SGHRS, CDR2 YFSETQ. The CDR3 extends over 17 amino acids. With V trimmed by 0 bases and J by 7 bases, 14 bases remained unmatched. CDR3 in DNA: TGCGCCAGCAGCTTGGACTCGGCGGGGGGGTGGCCTCGGGAGCAGTACTTC. Protein sequence: CASSLDSAGGWPREQYF.

In this sample, this clone turned up once. J is TRBJ1-1 and V is TRBV18, with TRBD1 matching 10 bases. The CDR3 is 17 residues long. The germline CDR1 and CDR2 sequences are KGHSH and LQKENI. J was trimmed by 7 bases and V by 3 bases; bases with no gene match: 14. The CDR3 loop is CASSPNAIPGQGNEAFF. The CDR3 nucleotides read TGTGCCAGCTCACCTAATGCCATCCCGGGACAGGGGAATGAAGCTTTCTTT.

Worth noting for this clone: Other nucleotide sequences in the sample specify the same CDR3. V is TRBV5-1 and J is TRBJ1-1; no clear D gene. Germline V gene data show CDR1 as SGHRS and CDR2 as YFSETQ. This CDR3 is built from 14 residues. V was pared by 0 bases and J by 1 base, with 7 bases between. The CDR3 loop reads CASSLGPTNTEAFF. The CDR3 nucleotides are TGCGCCAGCAGCTTGGGACCGACGAACACTGAAGCTTTCTTT.

This clone has a single count. The chain joins TRBV12-3 or TRBV12-4 to TRBJ2-7; no firm D call. The CDR3 totals 12 residues. Trimming removed 4 bases from V and 1 base from J, with 5 bases in between. In DNA form, the CDR3 reads TGTGCCAGCAGTTGGTCGTCCTACGAGCAGTACTTC. As protein: CASSWSSYEQYF.

The chain employs TRBV15 and TRBJ2-7; D remains ambiguous. With 3 bases removed from V and 1 base from J, the gap between germline ends came to 7 bases. The germline V gene encodes CDR1 LNHNV and CDR2 YYDKDF (reference sequence). The length of the CDR3 is 13 residues. The CDR3 bases are TGTGCCACCAGCAGTGCAAAATCCTACGAGCAGTACTTC. This translates into CATSSAKSYEQYF.

The chain combines TRBV3-1 (or the pseudogene TRBV3-2) with TRBJ2-5; TRBD2 matches at 7 bases. CDR3 length: 13 residues. CDR1 and CDR2 (germline): LGHDT, YNNKEL (reference sequence). The trim removed 6 bases at V and 5 bases at J, leaving 6 bases unmatched. CDR3 sequence: CASSWGGRETQYF. CDR3 DNA: TGTGCCAGCAGTTGGGGGGGGAGGGAGACCCAGTACTTC.

The rearrangement links TRBV4-1 to TRBJ1-1, with D hard to call. The germline V gene has CDR1 MGHRA and CDR2 YSYEKL. The CDR3 is 15 residues long. V was clipped by 3 bases and J by 4 bases, with 15 bases between them. The CDR3 sequence is CASSHPVTGITEAFF. In DNA form, the CDR3 reads TGCGCCAGCAGCCATCCCGTAACGGGGATCACTGAAGCTTTCTTT.

The rearrangement links TRBV18 to TRBJ1-1; weak D call: TRBD1 (6 bases). The germline V and J ends were trimmed by 1 base and 1 base, with 16 bases remaining between them. Looked up from germline, CDR1 is KGHSH and CDR2 is LQKENI. CDR3 length: 17 residues. Written as DNA, the CDR3 is TGTGCCAGCTCACCACGGGGCAGGGGCGCCGGGAACACTGAAGCTTTCTTT. As protein: CASSPRGRGAGNTEAFF.

The chain employs TRBV2 and TRBJ1-1, with TRBD1 matching 9 bases. V dropped 4 bases and J dropped 1; count of bases not matched to a gene: 7. This CDR3 has 16 residues. In germline, CDR1 is SNHLY, CDR2 FYNNEI. The CDR3 region is CASSATGGAGNTEAFF. CDR3 in DNA: TGTGCCAGCAGTGCCACAGGGGGCGCTGGGAACACTGAAGCTTTCTTT.

The V call is TRBV18, the J call TRBJ1-2; D is undetermined. Germline CDR1 is KGHSH and CDR2 is LQKENI. This CDR3 region has 14 residues. V lost 6 bases, J lost 2 bases, and 13 bases lay in between. The CDR3 DNA reads as TGTGCCAGCTCGTCGACGGACTTCAACTATGGCTACACCTTC. Translation gives CASSSTDFNYGYTF.

This clone was observed a handful of times. The rearrangement links TRBV19 to TRBJ1-2; D gene uncertain. The CDR3 is made up of 15 amino acids. Germline assignment: CDR1 LNHDA and CDR2 SQIVND (reference sequence). Trimming stripped 5 bases from V and 0 bases from J, with 13 bases between. CDR3 DNA: TGTGCCAGTAGTCTGACGAAATATACTAACTATGGCTACACCTTC. It codes for CASSLTKYTNYGYTF.

The genes are TRBV7-9 and TRBJ1-5; D is unclear. CDR1 is SEHNR and CDR2 is FQNEAQ in the germline V gene (reference sequence). V was pared by 2 bases and J by 6 bases, with 11 bases between. This CDR3 spans 14 amino acids. The CDR3 DNA follows: TGTGCCAGCAGCTTAAGTTCTGGACCTCAGCCCCAGCATTTT. Translating it yields CASSLSSGPQPQHF.

This chain uses TRBV2 with TRBJ2-1; 7 bases match TRBD2. This CDR3 has 13 amino acids. Germline CDR1 and CDR2: SNHLY and FYNNEI. V shed 6 bases, J shed 6 bases, and the junction held 5 bases outside the gene matches. For the CDR3, the DNA is TGTGCCAGCAGGGACTCGGGGGGCAATGAGCAGTTCTTC. Residues: CASRDSGGNEQFF.

The chain has TRBV7-9 and TRBJ2-7; D unclear. V gave up 5 bases and J gave up 3 bases, with 8 bases separating them. Germline loops: CDR1 SEHNR, CDR2 FQNEAQ (reference sequence). This CDR3 has 12 amino acids. The CDR3 protein is CASSPAGYEQYF. The CDR3 region has the DNA TGTGCCAGCAGCCCGGCAGGCTACGAGCAGTACTTC. The full variable domain, with the rest looked up from reference TRBV7-9 and TRBJ2-7, is DTGVSQNPRHKITKRGQNVTFRCDPISEHNRLYWYRQTLGQGPEFLTYFQNEAQLEKSRLLSDRFSAERPKGSFSTLEIQRTEQGDSAMYLCASSPAGYEQYFGPGTRLTVT.